A single TCR beta chain is shown here with its context. Its specificity is unknown. These data come from a study of cytomegalovirus exposure and HLA in healthy donors. Overall study findings and caveats: The majority of CMV-associated TCR beta chains were reported as apparently HLA-restricted in a later analysis.

Primers for the PCR totalled 60 Vbeta and 13 Jbeta. TCRdb's table, derived via immunoSEQ multiplex PCR, lists solely in-frame clones and lacks some. The sample contains approximately 100,000 clones, 70% to 80% of which appear only once. The receptor was derived from a female donor in good health and CMV-seropositive. The sequenced sample consisted of PBMCs.

This CDR3 is CASSLGGDVRELFF. The CDR3 region has the DNA TGTGCCAGCAGCTTAGGCGGGGATGTCCGGGAGCTGTTTTTT. The V and J genes are TRBV7-2 and TRBJ2-2; D perhaps matches TRBD2 (6 bases). Germline V gene lookup returns CDR1 SGHTA and CDR2 FQGNSA. This CDR3 region has 14 residues. Trimming left V 1 base short and J 9 bases short, with 12 bases between.